This T cell receptor beta chain emerged from a study of blood T cells in healthy people across ages. Points from the study as a whole: A roughly linear fall in TCR beta diversity per million T cells was seen with increasing age.

Concerning this clonotype: What it binds is not known.

This CDR3 has 13 amino acids. The V and J ends lost 3 bases and 7 bases respectively, with 7 bases between them. CDR1 WNHNN and CDR2 SYGVQD come from the germline V gene (reference sequence). It was with a sample-barcoded 5' primer and a J-beta primer mix that a second PCR of roughly 6 to 12 cycles was run. Each cDNA molecule was tagged by a template-switch adaptor that had 12 random nucleotides. TCRdb reprocessed the 5' RACE reads with MiXCR, giving one entry per CDR3 protein. Among about 1.5 million distinct CDR3 sequences listed, about 43% were seen once. This clonotype was obtained from a woman under 30 in good health. The rearrangement joins TRBV10-1 to TRBJ1-6; D remains ambiguous. The sample comprised blood. The CDR3 nucleotides are TGCGCCAGCAGTGACAGTTGGAATTCACCCCTCCACTTT. This translates into CASSDSWNSPLHF.